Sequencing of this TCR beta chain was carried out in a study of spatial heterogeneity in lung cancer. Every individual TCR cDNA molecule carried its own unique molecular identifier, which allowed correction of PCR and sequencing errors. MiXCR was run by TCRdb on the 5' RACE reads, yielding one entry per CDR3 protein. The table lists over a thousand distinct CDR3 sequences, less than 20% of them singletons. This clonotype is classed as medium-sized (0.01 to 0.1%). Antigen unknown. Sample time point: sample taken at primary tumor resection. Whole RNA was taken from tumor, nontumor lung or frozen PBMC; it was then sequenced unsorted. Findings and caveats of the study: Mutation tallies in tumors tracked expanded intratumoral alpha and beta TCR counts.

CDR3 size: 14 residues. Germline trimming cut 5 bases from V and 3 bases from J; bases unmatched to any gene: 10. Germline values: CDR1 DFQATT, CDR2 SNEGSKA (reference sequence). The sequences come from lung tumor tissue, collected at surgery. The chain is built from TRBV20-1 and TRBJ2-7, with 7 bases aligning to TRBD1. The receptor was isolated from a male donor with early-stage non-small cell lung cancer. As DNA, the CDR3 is TGCAGTGCTGGGACAGTTAATAACCTCTACGAGCAGTACTTC. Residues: CSAGTVNNLYEQYF.